The 20 T cell receptor beta chains below all came from one sample that was sequenced in a study of CD8 T cells in ankylosing spondylitis. TCRdb recomputed calls from the 5' RACE reads with MiXCR, one row per CDR3 protein. The data contain hundreds of thousands of distinct CDR3 sequences, 7% to 10% of them singletons. The sequencing sample was made of blood, either unsorted or a sorted T cell fraction (not recorded which). These receptors all stem from a female donor with ankylosing spondylitis or in good health (not recorded which).

This clonotype appeared a few times. The rearrangement joins TRBV11-2 to TRBJ2-1; the match to TRBD2 covers 10 bases. V was clipped by 5 bases and J by 8 bases; unmatched bases: 21. The CDR3 length is 19 residues. Per germline, CDR1 SGHAT and CDR2 FQNNGV. The CDR3 loop reads CASSPKGLAGVKGAYEQFF. CDR3 nucleotides: TGTGCCAGCAGCCCTAAGGGGCTAGCGGGAGTAAAGGGTGCTTATGAGCAGTTCTTC.

V usage is TRBV5-1 and J usage is TRBJ2-5; D is unclear. This CDR3 is built from 14 residues. The germline V gene encodes CDR1 SGHRS and CDR2 YFSETQ. V lost 3 bases and J 2 bases, leaving 11 bases between the germline ends. CDR3 sequence: CASSWTPNQETQYF. The CDR3 region has the DNA TGCGCCAGCAGCTGGACCCCCAATCAAGAGACCCAGTACTTC.

In this sample, this clonotype turned up many times. The chain employs TRBV9 and TRBJ2-1; 7 bases match TRBD2. V gave up 0 bases and J gave up 9 bases; unmatched junction bases: 6. Germline V gene data show CDR1 as SGDLS and CDR2 as YYNGEE. This CDR3 spans 14 amino acids. Written as DNA, the CDR3 is TGTGCCAGCAGCGTAGTTCCGGGGGAGGGTGAGCAGTTCTTC. It specifies CASSVVPGEGEQFF. The variable domain in full, with the rest retrieved from reference TRBV9 and TRBJ2-1, is DSGVTQTPKHLITATGQRVTLRCSPRSGDLSVYWYQQSLDQGLQFLIQYYNGEERAKGNILERFSAQQFPDLHSELNLSSLELGDSALYFCASSVVPGEGEQFFGPGTRLTVL.

In its sample, this clonotype was seen many times. The DNA for the CDR3 is TGTGCCACCAGTGATTCGGGTGAGCAGTTCTTC. Translation: CATSDSGEQFF. The V and J genes are TRBV24-1 and TRBJ2-1, with no clear D. The CDR3 runs to 11 residues. The germline V gene encodes CDR1 KGHDR and CDR2 SFDVKD. With 2 bases removed from V and 9 bases from J, the gap between germline ends came to 4 bases.

The sample holds many counts of this clonotype. The chain has TRBV29-1 and TRBJ1-2; D is perhaps TRBD1 (6 bases). Germline V gene data show CDR1 as SQVTM and CDR2 as ANQGSEA. Deletions cut 5 bases from V and 8 bases from J, with 15 bases between. The CDR3 has 12 residues. CDR3 sequence: CSVRQEGEGYTF. The CDR3 region has the DNA TGCAGCGTTCGACAGGAAGGGGAAGGCTACACCTTC.

This clonotype was seen at least ten times. This chain joins TRBV7-2 and TRBJ2-7, with D possibly being TRBD2 (6 bases). V shed 4 bases and J shed 4 bases, with 17 bases lying between them. This CDR3 region has 15 residues. Germline-derived CDR1 and CDR2 are SGHTA and FQGNSA. The CDR3 nucleotides read TGTGCCAGCAGCTCCGGTTGGAGGGAATCGTACGAGCAGTACTTC. It translates to CASSSGWRESYEQYF.

There are many counts of this clonotype. The chain is built from TRBV5-6 and TRBJ2-3; 9 bases agree with TRBD1. The germline V gene encodes CDR1 SGHDT and CDR2 YYEEEE. This CDR3 region has 15 residues. Unmatched junction bases numbered 4, after V lost 0 bases and J lost 5 bases. This chain's CDR3 is CASSLGQGVGDTQYF. In DNA form, the CDR3 reads TGTGCCAGCAGCTTGGGACAGGGGGTTGGAGATACGCAGTATTTT.

This clonotype has ten or more counts. The chain couples TRBV28 to TRBJ1-2; 7 positions match TRBD1. The germline V gene encodes CDR1 MDHEN and CDR2 SYDVKM. There are 12 residues in the CDR3. V shed 6 bases, J shed 8 bases, and the junction held 6 bases outside the gene matches. The CDR3 reads CASREGARGYTF. DNA for the CDR3: TGTGCCAGCAGGGAGGGGGCAAGGGGCTACACCTTC.

The chain recombines TRBV7-6 with TRBJ2-2; TRBD2 might be the D (6 bases). This CDR3 comprises 16 residues. Trimming left V 2 bases short and J 3 bases short, with 13 bases between. CDR1 and CDR2 from the germline V gene are SGHVS and FNYEAQ. The CDR3 is CASSLSWASDTGELFF. The CDR3 region has the DNA TGTGCCAGCAGCTTAAGTTGGGCTAGCGACACCGGGGAGCTGTTTTTT.

The rearrangement links TRBV3-1 to TRBJ2-1; the D is unclear. Germline CDR1 reads LGHDT; CDR2 reads YNNKEL (reference sequence). This CDR3 is 16 amino acids long. Trimming pared 0 bases from V and 0 bases from J, leaving 9 bases between. The CDR3: CASSQDPWSSYNEQFF. CDR3 coding DNA: TGTGCCAGCAGCCAAGATCCCTGGAGCTCCTACAATGAGCAGTTCTTC.

This clonotype was recorded at least ten times. V is TRBV10-3 and J is TRBJ2-7; possibly TRBD1 for D (5 bases). Deletions cut 6 bases from V and 2 bases from J, with 8 bases between. The CDR3 is 12 residues long. In germline, CDR1 is ENHRY, CDR2 SYGVKD. CDR3 protein: CAISPTAYEQYF. The CDR3 DNA reads TGTGCCATCAGCCCGACAGCCTACGAGCAGTACTTC.

This clonotype was seen at least ten times. The genes are TRBV10-3 and TRBJ2-7; D might be TRBD2 (6 bases). In germline, CDR1 is ENHRY, CDR2 SYGVKD. The CDR3 has 13 amino acids. V shed 10 bases and J shed 3 bases, with 16 bases lying between them. The CDR3 coding sequence is TGTGCCACCGGCCTGGCGGGGTACTACGAGCAGTACTTC. The encoded protein is CATGLAGYYEQYF.

The chain is built from TRBV7-9 and TRBJ2-7; possibly TRBD1 for D (6 bases). The CDR3 is 12 amino acids. V lost 5 bases and J 6 bases, leaving 11 bases between the germline ends. In germline, CDR1 is SEHNR, CDR2 FQNEAQ (reference sequence). The DNA of the CDR3 is TGTGCCAGCAGCATGGACAGCCCCGAGCAGTACTTC. Translating it yields CASSMDSPEQYF. The full variable domain, in which reference TRBV7-9 and TRBJ2-7 provide the parts outside the CDR3, is DTGVSQNPRHKITKRGQNVTFRCDPISEHNRLYWYRQTLGQGPEFLTYFQNEAQLEKSRLLSDRFSAERPKGSFSTLEIQRTEQGDSAMYLCASSMDSPEQYFGPGTRLTVT.

In this sample, this clonotype turned up many times. The rearrangement uses TRBV6-2 or TRBV6-3 and TRBJ2-1, with D maybe TRBD2 (6 bases). Germline V CDR1 and CDR2: MNHEY, SVGEGT. The CDR3 loop spans 18 amino acids. V dropped 0 bases and J dropped 3 bases, with 18 bases sitting between them. The DNA of the CDR3 is TGTGCCAGCAGTTACTCCAGGACTCCGCTAGCGTTCTACAATGAGCAGTTCTTC. Its translation: CASSYSRTPLAFYNEQFF.

This clonotype was observed many times. The rearrangement links TRBV10-3 to TRBJ1-4; D may be TRBD1 (5 bases). V was shortened by 0 bases and J by 5 bases, with 10 bases between the two germline ends. Germline lookup yields CDR1 ENHRY and CDR2 SYGVKD. This CDR3 comprises 15 residues. CDR3 nucleotide sequence: TGTGCCATCAGTGAGTCCGGGGGGGTGAATGAAAAACTGTTTTTT. Translating gives CAISESGGVNEKLFF.

This clonotype has ten or more counts. The rearrangement joins TRBV12-3 or TRBV12-4 to TRBJ2-7; TRBD2 might be the D (5 bases). V lost 6 bases and J 6 bases, leaving 15 bases between the germline ends. The CDR3 consists of 13 residues. The CDR3 DNA follows: TGTGCCAGCAGCCCCTGGCGGGCCGGCGAGCAGTACTTC. This translates into CASSPWRAGEQYF.

This clonotype appeared many times. CDR3 in DNA: TGCAGCGTTGGGAGTAGATTCACAGATACGCAGTATTTT. Translated: CSVGSRFTDTQYF. The rearrangement joins TRBV29-1 to TRBJ2-3, with no clear D. Per germline, CDR1 SQVTM and CDR2 ANQGSEA. Between the trimmed V and J ends, which lost 4 bases and 2 bases, there was a span of 10 bases. The CDR3 has 13 residues.

This clonotype was observed at least ten times. As DNA, the CDR3 is TGTGCCAGCCGAAAAGGGGTTCTCTGGAGCGAGCAGTACTTC. Amino acids: CASRKGVLWSEQYF. This rearrangement joins TRBV7-2 to TRBJ2-7; perhaps TRBD1 as D (5 bases). Germline V gives CDR1 SGHTA, CDR2 FQGNSA. The CDR3 loop spans 14 amino acids. The V end was cut by 8 bases, the J end by 6 bases, with 20 bases between.

This clonotype was found many times. The rearrangement links TRBV7-4 to TRBJ1-1; perhaps TRBD1 as D (6 bases). Germline V gene sequence: CDR1 SGHVT, CDR2 SQSDAQ. This CDR3 region has 14 residues. The germline V and J ends were trimmed by 5 bases and 10 bases, with 20 bases remaining between them. The CDR3, as DNA: TGTGCCAGCAGCCCGCCCATGGGGGGGGCGCGAGCTTTCTTT. Amino acid sequence: CASSPPMGGARAFF.

Ten or more counts support this clonotype. The V call is TRBV11-2, the J call TRBJ2-7, with D uncertain. Trimming took off 1 base at V and 2 bases at J, with 9 bases between the two ends. This CDR3 is built from 14 residues. Germline loops: CDR1 SGHAT, CDR2 FQNNGV. The chain's CDR3 is CASSLGVLAYEQYF. CDR3 nucleotides: TGTGCCAGCAGCTTAGGCGTCCTAGCCTACGAGCAGTACTTC.